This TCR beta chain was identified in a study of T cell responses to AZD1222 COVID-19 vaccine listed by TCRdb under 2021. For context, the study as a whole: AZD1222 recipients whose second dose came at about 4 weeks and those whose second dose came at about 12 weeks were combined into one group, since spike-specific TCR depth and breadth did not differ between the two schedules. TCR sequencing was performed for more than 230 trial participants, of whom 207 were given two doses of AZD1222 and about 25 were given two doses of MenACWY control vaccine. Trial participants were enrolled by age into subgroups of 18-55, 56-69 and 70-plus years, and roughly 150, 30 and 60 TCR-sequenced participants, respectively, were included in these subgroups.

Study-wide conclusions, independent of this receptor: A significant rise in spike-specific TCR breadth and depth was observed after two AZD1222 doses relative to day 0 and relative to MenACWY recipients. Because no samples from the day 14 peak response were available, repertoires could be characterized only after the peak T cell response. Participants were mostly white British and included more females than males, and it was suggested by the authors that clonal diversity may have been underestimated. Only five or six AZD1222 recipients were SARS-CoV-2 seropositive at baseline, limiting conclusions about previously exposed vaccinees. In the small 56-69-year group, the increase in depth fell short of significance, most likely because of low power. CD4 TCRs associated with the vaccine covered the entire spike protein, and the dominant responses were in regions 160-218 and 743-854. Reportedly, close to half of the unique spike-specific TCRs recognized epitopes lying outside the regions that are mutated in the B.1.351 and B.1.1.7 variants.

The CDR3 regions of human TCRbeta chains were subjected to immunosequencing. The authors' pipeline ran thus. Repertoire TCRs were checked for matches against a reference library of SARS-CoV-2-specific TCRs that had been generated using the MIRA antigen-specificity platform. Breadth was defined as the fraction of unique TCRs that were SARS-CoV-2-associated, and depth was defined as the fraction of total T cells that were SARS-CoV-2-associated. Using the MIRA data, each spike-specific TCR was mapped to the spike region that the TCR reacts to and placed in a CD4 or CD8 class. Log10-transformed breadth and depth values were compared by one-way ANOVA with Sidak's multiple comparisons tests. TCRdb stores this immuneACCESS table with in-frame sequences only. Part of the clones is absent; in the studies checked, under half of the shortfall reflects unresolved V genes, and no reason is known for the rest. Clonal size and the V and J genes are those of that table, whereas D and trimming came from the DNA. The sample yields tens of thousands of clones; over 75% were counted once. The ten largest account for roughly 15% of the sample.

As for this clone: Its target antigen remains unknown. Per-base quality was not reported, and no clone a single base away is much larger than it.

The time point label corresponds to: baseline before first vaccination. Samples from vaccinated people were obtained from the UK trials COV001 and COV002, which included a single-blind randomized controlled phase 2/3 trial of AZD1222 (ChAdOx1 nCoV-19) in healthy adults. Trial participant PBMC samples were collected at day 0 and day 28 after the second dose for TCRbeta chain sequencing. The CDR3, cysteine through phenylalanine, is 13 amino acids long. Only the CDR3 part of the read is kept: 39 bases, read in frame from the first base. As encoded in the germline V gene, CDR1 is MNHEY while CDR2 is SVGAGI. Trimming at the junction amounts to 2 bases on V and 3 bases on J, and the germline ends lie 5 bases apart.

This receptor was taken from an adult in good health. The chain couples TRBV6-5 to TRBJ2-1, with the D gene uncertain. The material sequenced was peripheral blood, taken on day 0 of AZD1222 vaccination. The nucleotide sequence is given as TGTGCCAGCAGTTACGGGAACTACAATGAGCAGTTCTTC. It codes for CASSYGNYNEQFF.